This T cell receptor (beta chain) was captured by sequencing in a study of blood T cells in healthy people across ages. The CDR3 is made up of 15 amino acids. V was trimmed by 9 bases and J by 7 bases, leaving 23 bases between them. The V gene's germline CDR1 is SNHLY and CDR2 FYNNEI. This clonotype has just a few counts. Its target is not known. Study-wide results and caveats: With age, beta diversity per million T cells declined roughly linearly, significantly by 40. Strong correlation linked observed beta diversity and percent naive T cells.

Then a second PCR, running roughly 7 to 11 cycles, was carried out with a sample-barcoded 5' primer and a J-beta primer mix. Using its own MiXCR run on the 5' RACE reads, TCRdb lists one record per CDR3 protein. The sample holds 1.2 million to 1.5 million distinct CDR3 sequences, 42% seen once. The genes are TRBV2 and TRBJ2-3; possibly TRBD2 for D (6 bases). Sequencing was done on a sample of blood. This TCR was recovered from a woman aged 18 to 35 in good health. In DNA form, the CDR3 reads TGTGCCAGTAACCTGCGGGGATCCCTCGGGCATACGCAGTATTTT. As protein: CASNLRGSLGHTQYF.